This is a list of T cell receptor beta chains from one sample in a study of T cell changes during pregnancy in multiple sclerosis. Clones were sequenced by immunoSEQ multiplex PCR, and TCRdb holds only the in-frame ones, with some missing. The data contain 70,000 to 100,000 clones, around 93% of them singletons. Sequences were derived from peripheral blood, sampled in the third trimester of pregnancy. The receptors shown here come from a female donor in good health, enrolled as a control in a pregnancy study. Each CDR3 is given with its conserved first and last residue. Each record gives: V gene, CDR3 protein.

V: TRBV28
CDR3: CASTSQAGEQYF

V: TRBV6-5
CDR3: CASSYGTSSYEQYF

V: TRBV19
CDR3: CASSILPGSNQPQHF

V: TRBV9
CDR3: CASSVAGRTGQQNTEAFF

V: TRBV5-1
CDR3: CASSAGGTGGKDTQYF

V: TRBV29-1
CDR3: CSVEQTGSQETQYF

V: TRBV11-2
CDR3: CASRPTSGRMDEQFF

V: TRBV11-3
CDR3: CGCRGDWETQYF

V: TRBV5-1
CDR3: CASSPGGLAGISSYEQYF

V: TRBV27
CDR3: CASSRTGGVGEQYF

V: TRBV5-4
CDR3: CASRLAGGAADTQYF

V: TRBV6-1
CDR3: CASSGRFVSTDTQYF

V: TRBV19
CDR3: CASTPGGSDTDTQYF

V: TRBV27
CDR3: CASSFGVGNTIYF

V: TRBV6-5
CDR3: CASSYRGDGDNEQFF

V: TRBV29-1
CDR3: CSVLAGEETQYF